This entry is about one TCR beta chain. TCRdb keeps only in-frame clones here, not all; method: immunoSEQ multiplex PCR. The sample lists more than 10,000 clones, roughly 86% seen once, with 27% in the top ten. The treatment: randomized to nivolumab then ipilimumab (arm A) or the reverse (arm B). DNA-damaging chemotherapy had not been given to any patient beforehand. PBMC sorting kept live CD3+CD8+ cells without CD19 or CD56. This entry belongs to a study of sequential checkpoint blockade in melanoma. At the level of the study: Patients were randomized 1:1 to nivolumab-then-ipilimumab or ipilimumab-then-nivolumab first-line.

The V gene's germline CDR1 is MNHNS and CDR2 SASEGT. Trimming removed 3 bases from V and 1 base from J; junction bases left unmatched: 4. CDR3 length: 16 amino acids. The material sequenced was CD8+ T cells sorted from blood (inferred from file names), taken from a patient given nivolumab and ipilimumab in sequence. This sequence originates from a human donor with melanoma. The chain has TRBV6-1 and TRBJ1-5; 9 bases line up with TRBD1. This CDR3 is CASSDRDRDSNQPQHF. CDR3 nucleotide sequence: TGTGCCAGCAGTGACCGGGACAGGGACAGCAATCAGCCCCAGCATTTT.